One and the same sample provided the 27 T cell receptor beta chains below, sequenced in a study of T cell responses to AZD1222 COVID-19 vaccine. Clones were sequenced by immunoSEQ multiplex PCR, and TCRdb holds only the in-frame ones, with some missing. The table shows around 160,000 clones, with approximately 90% occurring only once. The sample here was peripheral blood, taken on day 0 of MenACWY control vaccination. Receptors were obtained from an adult in good health.

The rearrangement joins TRBV19 to TRBJ2-1; the D gene is possibly TRBD2 (6 bases). The CDR3 loop spans 16 amino acids. Germline V gene sequence: CDR1 LNHDA, CDR2 SQIVND (reference sequence). Trimming cost V 7 bases and J 0 bases, with 16 bases left between them. Written as DNA, the CDR3 is TGTGCCAGTACCAAAAGGGACGGGAGCTCCTACAATGAGCAGTTCTTC. Protein product: CASTKRDGSSYNEQFF.

The rearrangement uses TRBV27 and TRBJ1-4, with D hard to call. Germline V CDR1 and CDR2: MNHEY, SMNVEV (reference sequence). Trimming took 5 bases from V and 5 from J, leaving 9 bases between them. This CDR3 has 13 residues. The CDR3 here is CASSRRENEKLFF. The CDR3 DNA sequence: TGTGCCAGCAGTCGTAGAGAGAATGAAAAACTGTTTTTT. Full variable domain (rest looked up from reference TRBV27 and TRBJ1-4): EAQVTQNPRYLITVTGKKLTVTCSQNMNHEYMSWYRQDPGLGLRQIYYSMNVEVTDKGDVPEGYKVSRKEKRNFPLILESPSPNQTSLYFCASSRRENEKLFFGSGTQLSVL.

J is TRBJ2-7 and V is TRBV30, with D unresolved. Germline CDR1 GTSNPN, CDR2 SVGIG (reference sequence). V lost 0 bases to trimming and J lost 0 bases, with 12 bases between them. This CDR3 is 15 amino acids long. CDR3 sequence: CAWSVGGFSSYEQYF. The DNA of the CDR3 is TGTGCCTGGAGTGTTGGTGGCTTTTCCTCCTACGAGCAGTACTTC.

The chain employs TRBV7-9 and TRBJ2-7; D perhaps matches TRBD2 (5 bases). The V end was cut by 5 bases, the J end by 6 bases, with 23 bases between. The CDR3 is made up of 16 amino acids. In germline, CDR1 is SEHNR, CDR2 FQNEAQ (reference sequence). CDR3 sequence reads: CASSPGNRGLKREQYF. CDR3 DNA sequence: TGTGCCAGCAGCCCGGGAAACCGGGGTCTGAAGCGCGAGCAGTACTTC.

This chain connects TRBV27 to TRBJ1-4, with D uncertain. Between the trimmed V and J ends, which lost 4 bases and 4 bases, there was a span of 7 bases. There are 13 residues in the CDR3. The germline V gene encodes CDR1 MNHEY and CDR2 SMNVEV (reference sequence). CDR3 bases: TGTGCCAGCAGTTCCCTCCTTAATGAAAAACTGTTTTTT. It translates to CASSSLLNEKLFF. The entire variable domain, with the rest obtained from reference TRBV27 and TRBJ1-4, is as follows: EAQVTQNPRYLITVTGKKLTVTCSQNMNHEYMSWYRQDPGLGLRQIYYSMNVEVTDKGDVPEGYKVSRKEKRNFPLILESPSPNQTSLYFCASSSLLNEKLFFGSGTQLSVL.

The chain combines TRBV19 with TRBJ1-1; D is uncertain. Germline values: CDR1 LNHDA, CDR2 SQIVND (reference sequence). Trimming took 7 bases from V and 4 from J, leaving 22 bases between them. The CDR3 totals 16 residues. The CDR3 is CASTVRTIHFITEAFF. The CDR3, as DNA: TGTGCCAGTACCGTGAGGACCATACACTTCATCACTGAAGCTTTCTTT.

Here the CDR3 reads CSGDRGGTDTQYF. The CDR3 DNA follows: TGCAGCGGAGACAGGGGTGGCACAGATACGCAGTATTTT. The chain uses TRBV29-1 and TRBJ2-3, with 8 bases lining up with TRBD1. This CDR3 is 13 amino acids long. Unmatched junction bases numbered 4, after V lost 7 bases and J lost 1 base. Germline V gives CDR1 SQVTM, CDR2 ANQGSEA.

The rearrangement uses TRBV6-1 and TRBJ1-4; perhaps TRBD1 as D (5 bases). The CDR3 is made up of 14 amino acids. Germline values: CDR1 MNHNS, CDR2 SASEGT. V was cut by 3 bases and J by 5 bases, with 10 bases left in between. The CDR3 here is CASSERDPNEKLFF. The CDR3, as DNA: TGTGCCAGCAGTGAGCGGGACCCCAATGAAAAACTGTTTTTT.

V and J are TRBV2 and TRBJ1-3; possibly TRBD1 for D (5 bases). The CDR3 covers 14 residues. CDR1 is SNHLY, CDR2 FYNNEI, per germline. Trimming stripped 7 bases from V and 0 bases from J, with 10 bases between. The CDR3 DNA is TGTGCCAGCATAGGGACGTACTCTGGAAACACCATATATTTT. It yields the protein CASIGTYSGNTIYF.

The chain has TRBV5-1 and TRBJ2-1; possibly TRBD2 for D (6 bases). The CDR3 loop spans 14 amino acids. V was clipped by 3 bases and J by 8 bases, with 15 bases between them. The germline V gene encodes CDR1 SGHRS and CDR2 YFSETQ. The CDR3 protein is CASSSRLGEYEQFF. The DNA for the CDR3 is TGCGCCAGCAGCTCGCGACTAGGGGAGTATGAGCAGTTCTTC.

In nucleotides, the CDR3 is TGCAGTGCTGACCGGGGAGATACGCAGTATTTT. Protein: CSADRGDTQYF. The V call is TRBV20-1, the J call TRBJ2-3; TRBD2 might be the D (5 bases). Per germline, CDR1 DFQATT and CDR2 SNEGSKA (reference sequence). V was pared by 5 bases and J by 5 bases, with 8 bases between. The length of the CDR3 is 11 residues.

This clone was picked up one time. The chain carries TRBV9 and TRBJ2-1; D tentatively reads TRBD1 or TRBD2 (6 bases each). This CDR3 has 17 amino acids. Germline CDR1 is SGDLS and CDR2 is YYNGEE. V gave up 4 bases and J gave up 0 bases, with 17 bases separating them. CDR3 bases: TGTGCCAGCAGCCGACAGGAGGGCCGGAGCTCCTACAATGAGCAGTTCTTC. Encoded protein: CASSRQEGRSSYNEQFF.

The rearrangement joins TRBV4-1 to TRBJ1-2; D is perhaps TRBD1 (5 bases). The CDR3 sequence is 17 residues long. Germline CDR1 reads MGHRA; CDR2 reads YSYEKL. V was clipped by 4 bases and J by 2 bases, with 20 bases between them. Written as DNA, the CDR3 is TGCGCCAGCAGCCCCCAGGAGGGGTTCCGCCCCAACTATGGCTACACCTTC. Amino acids: CASSPQEGFRPNYGYTF.

The gene calls are TRBV5-1 and TRBJ2-3, with TRBD1 identical over 10 bases. Germline V gene data show CDR1 as SGHRS and CDR2 as YFSETQ. There are 15 residues in the CDR3. The V segment lost 3 bases and the J segment 6 bases; nucleotides outside the gene matches: 7. CDR3 coding DNA: TGCGCCAGCAGCTCTTGGGGACAGGGGTCGGATACGCAGTATTTT. Amino acids: CASSSWGQGSDTQYF.

The count of this clone is one. The chain links TRBV28 to TRBJ1-1, with D possibly matching TRBD1 (5 bases). The CDR3 extends over 14 amino acids. Germline V gene sequence: CDR1 MDHEN, CDR2 SYDVKM. The V gene lost 5 bases and the J gene lost 6 bases, with 16 bases spanning the gap. The CDR3 sequence: CASSKVRADAEAFF. Here the CDR3 DNA reads TGTGCCAGCAGTAAGGTCAGGGCAGACGCTGAAGCTTTCTTT.

This chain uses TRBV19 with TRBJ2-7, with D perhaps TRBD2 (6 bases). This CDR3 contains 14 residues. Germline V gives CDR1 LNHDA, CDR2 SQIVND (reference sequence). Trimming cost V 9 bases and J 4 bases, with 19 bases left between them. The CDR3 nucleotides read TGTGCCAGCAACCCCCGAGGGGAGGAGTACGAGCAGTACTTC. Translated, it gives CASNPRGEEYEQYF. The variable domain in full, completed from reference TRBV19 and TRBJ2-7, reads DGGITQSPKYLFRKEGQNVTLSCEQNLNHDAMYWYRQDPGQGLRLIYYSQIVNDFQKGDIAEGYSVSREKKESFPLTVTSAQKNPTAFYLCASNPRGEEYEQYFGPGTRLTVT.

The rearrangement joins TRBV12-5 to TRBJ2-7; TRBD1 agrees at 8 bases. Germline CDR1 is LGHNT and CDR2 is FRNRAP. The CDR3 covers 15 residues. V lost 6 bases to trimming and J lost 2 bases; unmatched junction nucleotides: 9. The CDR3 reads CASGNYRDRPYEQYF. CDR3 nucleotides: TGTGCTAGTGGCAACTATCGGGACAGGCCCTACGAGCAGTACTTC.

This chain links TRBV19 with TRBJ2-1; possible D gene TRBD1, 5 bases. Trimming left V 5 bases short and J 10 bases short, with 9 bases between. Germline values: CDR1 LNHDA, CDR2 SQIVND (reference sequence). This CDR3 comprises 11 residues. CDR3 amino acids: CASSSRQEQFF. CDR3 DNA: TGTGCCAGTAGTTCTCGACAGGAGCAGTTCTTC.

V is TRBV3-1 (or the pseudogene TRBV3-2) and J is TRBJ1-1; TRBD1 agrees at 7 bases. Germline CDR1 and CDR2: LGHDT and YNNKEL (reference sequence). V lost 7 bases and J lost 7; bases outside the gene matches: 3. CDR3 length: 11 amino acids. CDR3 nucleotides: TGTGCCAGCACCCGACAGGGTGAAGCTTTCTTT. Translation gives CASTRQGEAFF.

The chain has TRBV5-4 and TRBJ2-1; 9 nucleotides match TRBD2. Germline CDR1 SGHNT, CDR2 YYREEE (reference sequence). V lost 0 bases, J lost 6 bases, and 7 bases stayed unmatched. The CDR3 is 16 amino acids. CDR3 DNA sequence: TGTGCCAGCAGCTTGGTCTGGCGGGAGGGGATCAATGAGCAGTTCTTC. Translated, it gives CASSLVWREGINEQFF.

V and J are TRBV6-6 and TRBJ1-1; D remains unclear. This CDR3 is 12 amino acids long. The germline gives CDR1 MNHNY, CDR2 SVGAGI (reference sequence). Trimming removed 8 bases at V and 5 bases at J, with 12 bases between. The CDR3 DNA reads TGTGCCAGCGGCCCCAGCTGGACTGAAGCTTTCTTT. Protein product: CASGPSWTEAFF.

This sequence joins TRBV11-2 and TRBJ1-4; D not certain. This CDR3 comprises 13 residues. With 4 bases removed from V and 10 bases from J, the gap between germline ends came to 13 bases. CDR1 is SGHAT and CDR2 is FQNNGV in the germline V gene. CDR3 bases: TGTGCCAGCAGCTCAAACGCTGGCGGAAAACTGTTTTTT. Translation gives CASSSNAGGKLFF.

The genes are TRBV29-1 and TRBJ2-2; 8 positions match TRBD1. Unmatched junction bases numbered 7, after V lost 7 bases and J lost 6 bases. The CDR3 totals 13 residues. In germline, CDR1 is SQVTM, CDR2 ANQGSEA. In nucleotides, the CDR3 is TGCAGCGGTGGGGGACAGGCGTCCGGGGAGCTGTTTTTT. It encodes CSGGGQASGELFF.

The chain uses TRBV7-9 and TRBJ2-1, with TRBD1 identical over 7 bases. The CDR3 extends over 14 amino acids. CDR1 and CDR2 (germline): SEHNR, FQNEAQ (reference sequence). Unmatched junction bases numbered 1, after V lost 5 bases and J lost 0 bases. This chain's CDR3 is CASSAGGSYNEQFF. Here the CDR3 DNA reads TGTGCCAGCAGCGCAGGGGGCTCCTACAATGAGCAGTTCTTC.

This sequence joins TRBV19 and TRBJ1-1; maybe TRBD1 (5 bases). V lost 3 bases and J lost 3, with 14 bases in between. CDR1 LNHDA and CDR2 SQIVND come from the germline V gene (reference sequence). This CDR3 has 15 amino acids. The CDR3 loop is CASSIPWGGDTEAFF. CDR3 DNA: TGTGCCAGTAGTATCCCTTGGGGCGGGGACACTGAAGCTTTCTTT.

The chain employs TRBV28 and TRBJ1-5; 7 bases agree with TRBD1. Germline V gene data show CDR1 as MDHEN and CDR2 as SYDVKM. V trimming: 8 bases; J trimming: 11 bases; junction bases outside the gene matches: 21. The CDR3 is made up of 16 amino acids. CDR3: CASRPRTGAPVKSQHF. The CDR3, as DNA: TGTGCCAGCCGACCCCGTACAGGGGCTCCGGTTAAGTCCCAGCATTTT.

The chain combines TRBV4-1 with TRBJ1-1, with D hard to call. The CDR3 runs 14 residues. The V end was cut by 0 bases, the J end by 2 bases, with 7 bases between. The V gene's germline CDR1 is MGHRA and CDR2 YSYEKL. CDR3 amino acids: CASSQEGANTEAFF. The CDR3 nucleotides read TGCGCCAGCAGCCAAGAAGGCGCCAACACTGAAGCTTTCTTT.